The 26 T cell receptor beta chains below were found in one sample sequenced in a study of T-cell reconstitution after alpha-beta-depleted transplantation in children. Researchers prepared the TCRbeta library using unique molecular identifiers, the study reports. Via MiXCR, TCRdb re-called the PCR reads, giving one row per CDR3 protein. Of around 600,000 distinct CDR3 sequences detected, about 21% appear once; the ten largest clones hold 12% to 15%. The sample was PBMCs, mostly from graft donor cells, taken 360 days after TCRalphabeta/CD19-depleted stem cell transplant. Source of these receptors: a boy less than two years old who had a stem cell transplant for acute myeloid leukemia, so the T cells may come from the graft donor.

Many counts were recorded for this clonotype. The chain has TRBV18 and TRBJ2-1; no definite D call. V was trimmed by 6 bases and J by 12 bases, leaving 15 bases between them. CDR3 size: 12 residues. Germline values: CDR1 KGHSH, CDR2 LQKENI. CDR3 nucleotide sequence: TGTGCCAGCTCCCCCTCCGGAGAGTGGCAGTTCTTC. Its protein is CASSPSGEWQFF.

For the CDR3, the DNA is TGCAGCTGTCAGGGGGCAAAGAACACTGAAGCTTTCTTT. Its protein product is CSCQGAKNTEAFF. The V and J genes are TRBV29-1 and TRBJ1-1; 8 bases line up with TRBD1. The trim removed 8 bases at V and 1 base at J, leaving 6 bases unmatched. The germline gives CDR1 SQVTM, CDR2 ANQGSEA. CDR3 size: 13 residues.

This clonotype was seen more than once but under ten times. J is TRBJ2-7 and V is TRBV20-1; D uncertain. Germline CDR1 DFQATT, CDR2 SNEGSKA (reference sequence). Trimming took 1 base from V and 7 from J, leaving 14 bases between them. The CDR3 contains 13 residues. CDR3 coding DNA: TGCAGTGCTAGAGTGGAGATCCTACGAGAGCAGTACGTC. Encoded protein: CSARVEILREQYV.

This clonotype showed up many times. The genes are TRBV20-1 and TRBJ2-3; D gene ambiguous. Germline CDR1 reads DFQATT; CDR2 reads SNEGSKA (reference sequence). The CDR3 spans 17 residues. Between the trimmed V and J ends, which lost 0 bases and 1 base, there was a span of 17 bases. CDR3 bases: TGCAGTGCTAGAGATTGGCCGGATAGCCACGGCACAGATACGCAGTATTTT. Translated, it gives CSARDWPDSHGTDTQYF.

The rearrangement uses TRBV24-1 and TRBJ2-2; 7 bases align to TRBD1. This CDR3 is 17 amino acids long. The ends lost 4 bases at V and 2 bases at J; junction bases unmatched: 9. In germline, CDR1 is KGHDR, CDR2 SFDVKD. The DNA of the CDR3 is TGTGCCACCAGTGACCCCGCGGACAGGAACAACACCGGGGAGCTGTTTTTT. Translation gives CATSDPADRNNTGELFF.

This clonotype has only a few counts. The rearrangement links TRBV25-1 to TRBJ2-5; TRBD2 matches 7 bases. The ends lost 2 bases at V and 2 bases at J; junction bases unmatched: 14. The germline CDR1 and CDR2 sequences are MGHDK and SYGVNS. This CDR3 is built from 18 residues. Here the CDR3 DNA reads TGTGCCAGCAGTGAAAATCAGCGGGGTTGGACGGGGCAAGAGACCCAGTACTTC. It codes for CASSENQRGWTGQETQYF.

This rearrangement joins TRBV30 to TRBJ1-1; D is ambiguous. The CDR3 is made up of 10 amino acids. Germline V gives CDR1 GTSNPN, CDR2 SVGIG (reference sequence). Trimming left V 3 bases short and J 6 bases short, with 5 bases between. Here the CDR3 reads CAWREAEAFF. CDR3 in DNA: TGTGCCTGGAGGGAGGCTGAAGCTTTCTTT.

Comment on this clonotype: One end of the junction does not line up with germline, which may come from a read error. The CDR3 region has the DNA TGTACCAGCAGCCCTGGGACTAGCAGCTTTTTCGAGCCAACCTACGAGCAGTACTTC. Translating gives CTSSPGTSSFFEPTYEQYF. This rearrangement joins TRBV12-3 or TRBV12-4 to TRBJ2-7; 9 bases align to TRBD2. CDR3 length equals 19 residues.

This clonotype turned up a few times. In DNA form, the CDR3 reads TGTGCCAGCAGTGGCCAGCGGGGGGGCGGTGAGCAGTTCTTC. Translated, it gives CASSGQRGGGEQFF. The V call is TRBV2, the J call TRBJ2-1; 10 bases are a match to TRBD2. The CDR3 covers 14 residues. From germline, CDR1 is SNHLY and CDR2 FYNNEI. The trim removed 4 bases at V and 9 bases at J, leaving 6 bases unmatched.

V gene TRBV14 combines with J gene TRBJ2-3, with 9 nucleotides matching TRBD2. Germline-derived CDR1 and CDR2 are SGHDN and FVKESK. V was clipped by 4 bases and J by 4 bases; unmatched bases: 6. This CDR3 has 15 amino acids. The chain's CDR3 is CASSPLAGIPDTQYF. The CDR3 DNA sequence: TGTGCCAGCAGCCCCCTAGCGGGGATCCCAGATACGCAGTATTTT.

This clonotype was detected many times. The chain recombines TRBV12-3 or TRBV12-4 with TRBJ2-1; 9 nucleotides agree with TRBD1. The CDR3 covers 15 residues. V shed 5 bases and J 9 bases; nucleotides not matched to a gene: 11. DNA for the CDR3: TGTGCCAGCAGTACCCGGGACAGGGTGAAAGGTGAGCAGTTCTTC. Its translation is CASSTRDRVKGEQFF.

The chain has TRBV24-1 and TRBJ2-2; the D is unclear. Trimming took 5 bases from V and 1 from J, leaving 10 bases between them. This CDR3 spans 15 amino acids. Looked up from germline, CDR1 is KGHDR and CDR2 is SFDVKD. The CDR3 protein is CATSVGGRNTGELFF. In nucleotides, the CDR3 is TGTGCCACCAGTGTGGGCGGTAGGAACACCGGGGAGCTGTTTTTT.

With regard to this clonotype: A clone one base away is much larger, so this may be a read error. The V and J genes are TRBV9 and TRBJ2-3; D tentatively reads TRBD1 or TRBD2 (5 bases each). Germline CDR1 reads SGDLS; CDR2 reads YYNGEE. The CDR3 runs 17 residues. CDR3 sequence reads: CASSVEVGAPSTDTQFF. For the CDR3, the DNA is TGTGCCAGCAGCGTAGAAGTAGGGGCACCTAGCACAGATACGCAGTTTTTT.

This clonotype has at least ten counts. The rearrangement joins TRBV29-1 to TRBJ2-3; D is possibly TRBD1 or TRBD2 (5 bases each). The CDR3 consists of 15 residues. Germline V CDR1 and CDR2: SQVTM, ANQGSEA. V lost 7 bases to trimming and J lost 7 bases, with 24 bases between them. CDR3 amino acids: CSALIGRDAINTQYF. CDR3 DNA sequence: TGCAGCGCCCTAATAGGTAGGGACGCCATCAATACGCAGTATTTT.

Only a few counts were recorded for this clonotype. J is TRBJ2-7 and V is TRBV10-2; D may be TRBD2 (6 bases). Germline V CDR1 and CDR2: WSHSY, SAAADI. Trimming left V 5 bases short and J 7 bases short, with 12 bases between. The CDR3 length is 12 residues. CDR3 coding DNA: TGCGCCAGCAGTTCGGGGGTCGGGGAGCAGTACGTC. This sequence encodes CASSSGVGEQYV.

This clonotype has ten or more counts. The gene calls are TRBV4-1 and TRBJ2-5, with a tentative D call TRBD1 (5 bases). CDR3 length: 14 amino acids. With 4 bases removed from V and 5 bases from J, the gap between germline ends came to 14 bases. The germline V gene has CDR1 MGHRA and CDR2 YSYEKL. The DNA for the CDR3 is TGCGCCAGCAGCCCAGGGATTAGCACGGAGACCCAGTACTTC. As protein: CASSPGISTETQYF.

This clonotype was observed many times. The chain carries TRBV20-1 and TRBJ2-3; 11 positions match TRBD2. Germline loops: CDR1 DFQATT, CDR2 SNEGSKA (reference sequence). J was trimmed by 4 bases and V by 6 bases; bases with no gene match: 9. CDR3 size: 15 residues. The CDR3 DNA sequence: TGCAGTGCCAGGATAGCGGGGGGGCCGTCAGATACGCAGTATTTT. Amino acids: CSARIAGGPSDTQYF.

The table lists this clonotype with many counts. The V gene is TRBV5-7, the J gene TRBJ2-6; D not certain. TRBV5-7 is classed as an ORF, of uncertain function. The CDR3 extends over 17 amino acids. V gave up 3 bases and J gave up 0 bases, with 13 bases separating them. The CDR3 reads CASSSLKVSSGANVLTF. CDR3 in DNA: TGTGCCAGCAGCTCCCTAAAGGTTAGCTCTGGGGCCAACGTCCTGACTTTC.

The sample holds a few counts of this clonotype. The chain uses TRBV6-5 and TRBJ2-1; D tentatively reads TRBD1 or TRBD2 (5 bases each). The germline V gene encodes CDR1 MNHEY and CDR2 SVGAGI. The CDR3 contains 17 residues. The germline V and J ends were trimmed by 1 base and 0 bases, with 13 bases remaining between them. The CDR3 DNA is TGTGCCAGCAGTTACTATGCAGGGACCAGCTCCTACAATGAGCAGTTCTTC. As protein: CASSYYAGTSSYNEQFF.

This clonotype was picked up many times. The rearrangement uses TRBV20-1 and TRBJ2-3, with 14 bases aligning to TRBD2. The CDR3 runs 14 residues. V was pared by 7 bases and J by 4 bases, with 4 bases of the junction left unmatched. Germline V gene sequence: CDR1 DFQATT, CDR2 SNEGSKA (reference sequence). The CDR3 region has the DNA TGCAGTGGGACTAGCGGGGGGACGGCAGATACGCAGTATTTT. Translated: CSGTSGGTADTQYF.

This clonotype was counted at least ten times. The rearrangement links TRBV18 to TRBJ1-5; no definite D call. The CDR3 consists of 15 residues. The V end lost 3 bases, the J end lost 6 bases, and 15 bases lay between the germline ends. Germline V CDR1 and CDR2: KGHSH, LQKENI. CDR3 protein: CASSPELEGGQPQHF. The CDR3 coding sequence is TGTGCCAGCTCACCGGAGCTCGAGGGAGGTCAGCCCCAGCATTTT. Using reference TRBV18 and TRBJ1-5 for the parts outside the CDR3, the full variable domain is NAGVMQNPRHLVRRRGQEARLRCSPMKGHSHVYWYRQLPEEGLKFMVYLQKENIIDESGMPKERFSAEFPKEGPSILRIQQVVRGDSAAYFCASSPELEGGQPQHFGDGTRLSIL.

This clonotype has ten or more counts. This chain uses TRBV7-3 with TRBJ2-1; possible D gene TRBD1, 5 bases. V lost 5 bases and J 13 bases, leaving 15 bases between the germline ends. The CDR3 consists of 12 residues. The V gene's germline CDR1 is SGHTA and CDR2 FQGTGA. The CDR3 coding sequence is TGTGCCAGCAGCCCTCAGGGTTTACCCCAGTTCTTC. This translates into CASSPQGLPQFF.

Ten or more counts support this clonotype. The chain has TRBV20-1 and TRBJ1-1; D might be TRBD1 (6 bases). Trimming stripped 5 bases from V and 3 bases from J, with 13 bases between. Germline V gene sequence: CDR1 DFQATT, CDR2 SNEGSKA (reference sequence). The CDR3 consists of 13 residues. The CDR3 sequence is CSAHRVADTEAFF. The CDR3 DNA is TGCAGTGCTCACAGGGTAGCGGACACTGAAGCTTTCTTT.

This clonotype was seen only a few times. This chain joins TRBV5-1 and TRBJ1-6; D is possibly TRBD1 (5 bases). The CDR3 is made up of 14 amino acids. Looked up from germline, CDR1 is SGHRS and CDR2 is YFSETQ. V gave up 2 bases and J gave up 8 bases, with 11 bases separating them. CDR3 in amino acids: CASSLGVLDSPLHF. The CDR3 DNA reads as TGCGCCAGCAGCTTAGGGGTACTTGATTCACCCCTCCACTTT.

The gene calls are TRBV28 and TRBJ1-1, with D maybe TRBD1 (6 bases). The CDR3 covers 13 residues. Germline values: CDR1 MDHEN, CDR2 SYDVKM. Trimming removed 4 bases at V and 3 bases at J, with 9 bases between. The CDR3 nucleotides read TGTGCCAGCAGTTCAGGGGAGTACACTGAAGCTTTCTTT. Protein sequence: CASSSGEYTEAFF.

This clonotype was detected only a few times. This chain connects TRBV28 to TRBJ1-5; D gene uncertain. The CDR3 sequence is 13 residues long. Trimming left V 8 bases short and J 3 bases short, with 11 bases between. Looked up from germline, CDR1 is MDHEN and CDR2 is SYDVKM. In nucleotides, the CDR3 is TGTGCCAGCCGACCTCGATACAATCAGCCCCAGCATTTT. Translated: CASRPRYNQPQHF.